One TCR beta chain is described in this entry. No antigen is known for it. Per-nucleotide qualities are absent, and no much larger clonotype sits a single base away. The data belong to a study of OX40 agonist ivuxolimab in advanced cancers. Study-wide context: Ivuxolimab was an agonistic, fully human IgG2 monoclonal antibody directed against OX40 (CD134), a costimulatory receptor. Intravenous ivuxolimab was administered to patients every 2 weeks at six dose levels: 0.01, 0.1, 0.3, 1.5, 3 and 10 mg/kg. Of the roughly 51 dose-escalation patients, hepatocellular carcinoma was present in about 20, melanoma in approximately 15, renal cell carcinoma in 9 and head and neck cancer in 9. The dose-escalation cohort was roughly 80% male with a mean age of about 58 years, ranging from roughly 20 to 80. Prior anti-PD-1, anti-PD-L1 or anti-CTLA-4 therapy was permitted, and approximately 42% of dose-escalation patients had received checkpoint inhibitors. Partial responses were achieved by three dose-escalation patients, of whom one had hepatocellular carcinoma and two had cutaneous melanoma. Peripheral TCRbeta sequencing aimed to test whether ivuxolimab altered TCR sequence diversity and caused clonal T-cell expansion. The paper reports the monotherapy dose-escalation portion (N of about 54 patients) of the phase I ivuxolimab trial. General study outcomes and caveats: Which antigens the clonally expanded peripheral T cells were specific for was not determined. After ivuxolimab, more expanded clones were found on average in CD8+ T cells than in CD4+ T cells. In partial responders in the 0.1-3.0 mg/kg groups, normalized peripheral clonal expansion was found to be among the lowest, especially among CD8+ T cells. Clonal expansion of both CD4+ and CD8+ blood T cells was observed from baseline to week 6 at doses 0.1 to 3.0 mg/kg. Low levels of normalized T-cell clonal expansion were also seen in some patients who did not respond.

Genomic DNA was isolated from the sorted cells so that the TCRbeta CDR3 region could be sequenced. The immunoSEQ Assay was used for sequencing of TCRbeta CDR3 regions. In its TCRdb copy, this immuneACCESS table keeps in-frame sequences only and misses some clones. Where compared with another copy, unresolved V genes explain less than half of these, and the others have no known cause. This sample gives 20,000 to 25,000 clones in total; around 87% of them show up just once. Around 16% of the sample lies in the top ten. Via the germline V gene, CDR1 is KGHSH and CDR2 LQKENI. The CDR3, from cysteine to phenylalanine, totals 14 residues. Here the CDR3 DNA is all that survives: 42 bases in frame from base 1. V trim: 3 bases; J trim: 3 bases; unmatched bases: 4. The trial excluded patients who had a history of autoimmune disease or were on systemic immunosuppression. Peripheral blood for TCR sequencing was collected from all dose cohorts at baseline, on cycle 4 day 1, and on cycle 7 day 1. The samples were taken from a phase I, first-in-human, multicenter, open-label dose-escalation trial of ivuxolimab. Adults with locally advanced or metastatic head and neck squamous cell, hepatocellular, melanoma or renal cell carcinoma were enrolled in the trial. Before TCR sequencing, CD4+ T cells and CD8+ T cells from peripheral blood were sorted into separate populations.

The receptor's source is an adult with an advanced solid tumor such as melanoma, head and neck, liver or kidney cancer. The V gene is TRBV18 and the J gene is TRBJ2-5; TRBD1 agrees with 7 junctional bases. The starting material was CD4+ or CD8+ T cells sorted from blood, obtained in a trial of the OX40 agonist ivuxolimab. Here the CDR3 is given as CASSPAGTEETQYF. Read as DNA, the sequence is TGTGCCAGCTCACCCGCCGGGACAGAAGAGACCCAGTACTTC. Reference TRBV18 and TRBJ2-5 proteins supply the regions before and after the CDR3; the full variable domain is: NAGVMQNPRHLVRRRGQEARLRCSPMKGHSHVYWYRQLPEEGLKFMVYLQKENIIDESGMPKERFSAEFPKEGPSILRIQQVVRGDSAAYFCASSPAGTEETQYFGPGTRLLVL.